Given below is one TCR beta chain in context. Its antigen remains unknown. This sample is drawn from a study of cytomegalovirus exposure and HLA in healthy donors. Overall study findings and caveats: A later look showed TCR association rates differing by HLA locus, highest for DRB1 and lowest for HLA-C. The authors confirmed in vitro that a few CMV-associated chains were specific for CMV antigens. Sequencing had likely introduced a cluster of highly shared sequence variants as an artifact.

Germline CDR1 reads SGHNT; CDR2 reads YENEEA. V lost 3 bases, J lost 4 bases, and 8 bases stayed unmatched. The CDR3 sequence is 15 residues long. The PCR made use of 60 Vbeta and 13 Jbeta primers. Only in-frame clones appear in the TCRdb table, and some are missing; sequencing was by immunoSEQ multiplex PCR. The data show roughly 100,000 clones, just under 80% seen once. The genes are TRBV11-3 and TRBJ2-7, with 8 nucleotides matching TRBD2. What was sequenced was PBMCs. The clonotype was recovered from a woman aged 40 to 50 in good health and CMV-seronegative. Written as DNA, the CDR3 is TGTGCCAGCAGCTTTCAAGCGGGAGAACGTTACGAGCAGTACTTC. It translates to CASSFQAGERYEQYF.